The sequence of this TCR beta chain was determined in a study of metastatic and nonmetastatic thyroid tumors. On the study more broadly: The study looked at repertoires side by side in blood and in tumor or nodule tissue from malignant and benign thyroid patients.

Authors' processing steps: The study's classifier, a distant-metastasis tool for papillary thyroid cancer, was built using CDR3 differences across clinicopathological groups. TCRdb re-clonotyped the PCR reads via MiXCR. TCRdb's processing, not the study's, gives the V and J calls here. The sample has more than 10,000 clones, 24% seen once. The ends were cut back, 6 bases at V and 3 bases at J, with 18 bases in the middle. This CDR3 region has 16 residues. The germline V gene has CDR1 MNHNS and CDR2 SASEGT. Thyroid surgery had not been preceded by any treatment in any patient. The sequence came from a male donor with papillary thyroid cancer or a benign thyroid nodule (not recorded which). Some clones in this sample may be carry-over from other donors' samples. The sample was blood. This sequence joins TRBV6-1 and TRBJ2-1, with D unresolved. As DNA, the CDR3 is TGTGCCAGCAGCCCTACGACCCTAAAGGGCTACAATGAGCAGTTCTTC. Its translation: CASSPTTLKGYNEQFF.